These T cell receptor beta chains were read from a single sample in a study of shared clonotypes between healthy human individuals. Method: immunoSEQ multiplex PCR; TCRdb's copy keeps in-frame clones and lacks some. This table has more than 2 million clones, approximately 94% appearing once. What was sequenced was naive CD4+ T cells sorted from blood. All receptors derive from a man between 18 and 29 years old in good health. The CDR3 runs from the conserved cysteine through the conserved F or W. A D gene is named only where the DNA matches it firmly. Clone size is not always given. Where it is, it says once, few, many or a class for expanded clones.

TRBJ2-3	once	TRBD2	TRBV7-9	CASSLAGTSGDTQYF	TGTGCCAGCAGCTTAGCTGGGACTAGCGGGGATACGCAGTATTTT
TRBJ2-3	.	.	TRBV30	CAWDGQGGTDTQYF	TGTGCCTGGGATGGGCAGGGAGGAACAGATACGCAGTATTTT
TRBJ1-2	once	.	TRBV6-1	CASRPLDYGYTF	TGTGCCAGCCGCCCTCTGGACTATGGCTACACCTTC
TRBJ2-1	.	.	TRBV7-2	CASSLNGADSYNEQFF	TGTGCCAGCAGCTTAAACGGAGCGGACTCCTACAATGAGCAGTTCTTC
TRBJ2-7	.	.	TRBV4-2	CASSQEEGAGTYEQYF	TGTGCCAGCAGCCAAGAAGAAGGGGCAGGGACCTACGAGCAGTACTTC
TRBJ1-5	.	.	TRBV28	CASRLPLRDANFNQPQHF	TGTGCCAGCAGATTACCTCTCCGGGACGCCAACTTCAATCAGCCCCAGCATTTT
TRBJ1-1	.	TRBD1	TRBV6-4	CASRGQANTEAFF	TGTGCCAGCAGGGGACAGGCGAACACTGAAGCTTTCTTT
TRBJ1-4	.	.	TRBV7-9	CASSFITGATNEKLFF	TGTGCCAGCAGTTTTATTACAGGAGCAACTAATGAAAAACTGTTTTTT
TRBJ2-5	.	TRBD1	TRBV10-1	CASSAGTGRETQYF	TGCGCCAGCAGTGCAGGGACAGGGCGAGAGACCCAGTACTTC
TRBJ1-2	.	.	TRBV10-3	CAISESVQGHGYTF	TGTGCCATCAGTGAGTCGGTCCAGGGGCATGGCTACACCTTC
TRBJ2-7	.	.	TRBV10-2	CASSEWGVAVSYEQYF	TGCGCCAGCAGTGAGTGGGGTGTGGCGGTCTCCTACGAGCAGTACTTC
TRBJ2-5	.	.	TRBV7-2	CASMRTSRETQYF	TGTGCCAGCATGCGAACTAGCCGAGAGACCCAGTACTTC
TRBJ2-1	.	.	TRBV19	CASATGNEQFF	TGTGCCAGTGCGACAGGTAATGAGCAGTTCTTC
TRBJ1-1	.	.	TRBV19	CASSIGAAGVNTEAFF	TGTGCCAGTAGTATAGGGGCGGCGGGGGTAAACACTGAAGCTTTCTTT
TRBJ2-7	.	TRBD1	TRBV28	CATYPGDRAISEQYF	TGTGCCACCTACCCGGGGGACAGGGCTATAAGCGAGCAGTACTTC
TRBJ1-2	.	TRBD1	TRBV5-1	CASSLASDRGIGYTF	TGCGCCAGCAGCTTGGCCTCAGACAGGGGGATTGGCTACACCTTC
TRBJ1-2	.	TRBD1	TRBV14	CASSQRTGGFSYGYTF	TGTGCCAGCAGCCAGCGGACAGGGGGCTTCAGCTATGGCTACACCTTC
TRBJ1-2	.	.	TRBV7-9	CASSLAAQLYGYTF	TGTGCCAGCAGCTTAGCGGCTCAGCTCTATGGCTACACCTTC
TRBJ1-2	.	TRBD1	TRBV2	CASSGPGQGFGYTF	TGTGCCAGCAGTGGGCCGGGACAGGGTTTTGGCTACACCTTC
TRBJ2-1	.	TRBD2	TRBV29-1	CSVERRLAGNNEQFF	TGCAGCGTTGAACGCCGACTAGCGGGAAACAATGAGCAGTTCTTC
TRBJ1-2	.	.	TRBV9	CASSPRWGANYGYTF	TGTGCCAGCAGCCCCAGGTGGGGGGCAAACTATGGCTACACCTTC
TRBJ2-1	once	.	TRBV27	CASSFRLGNEQFF	TGTGCCAGCAGTTTCAGATTGGGCAATGAGCAGTTCTTC
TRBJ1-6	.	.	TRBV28	CASSLRILLHF	TGTGCCAGCAGTTTAAGGATACTCCTCCACTTT
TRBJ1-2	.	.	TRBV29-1	CSVYASGYTF	TGCAGCGTTTATGCCTCTGGCTACACCTTC
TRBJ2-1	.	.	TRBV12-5	CASGTGYVYNEQFF	TGTGCTAGTGGCACAGGTTATGTCTACAATGAGCAGTTCTTC
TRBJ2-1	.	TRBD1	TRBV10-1	CASRDGTGKPPYNEQFF	TGCGCCAGCAGAGACGGGACAGGGAAGCCACCCTACAATGAGCAGTTCTTC
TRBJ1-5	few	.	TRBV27	CASSSLNQPQHF	TGTGCCAGCAGTTCCCTTAATCAGCCCCAGCATTTT
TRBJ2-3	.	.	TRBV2	CASGTPGHTQYF	TGTGCCAGCGGCACTCCGGGCCATACGCAGTATTTT
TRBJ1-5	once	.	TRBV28	CASRVPGHQHQPQHF	TGTGCCAGCAGGGTGCCGGGACACCAACATCAGCCCCAGCATTTT
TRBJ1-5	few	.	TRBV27	CASSPGTGQPQHF	TGTGCCAGCAGTCCGGGGACCGGCCAGCCCCAGCATTTT
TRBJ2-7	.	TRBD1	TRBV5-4	CASSWTGGYEQYF	TGTGCCAGCAGCTGGACAGGGGGCTACGAGCAGTACTTC
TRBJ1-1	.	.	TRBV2	CASSRIDANTEAFF	TGTGCCAGCAGTCGCATTGACGCGAACACTGAAGCTTTCTTT
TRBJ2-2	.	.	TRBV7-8	CASSLVGANTGELFF	TGTGCCAGCAGCTTAGTTGGGGCGAACACCGGGGAGCTGTTTTTT
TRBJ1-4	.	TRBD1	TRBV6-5	CASSKGQATNEKLFF	TGTGCCAGCAGTAAAGGACAGGCAACTAATGAAAAACTGTTTTTT
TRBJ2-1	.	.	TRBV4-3	CASSQWLMGAGANNEQFF	TGCGCCAGCAGCCAATGGCTCATGGGGGCGGGGGCTAATAATGAGCAGTTCTTC
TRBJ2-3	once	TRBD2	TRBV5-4	CASSLGGTTTEEEYF	TGTGCCAGCAGCTTGGGCGGGACTACCACGGAAGAGGAGTATTTT
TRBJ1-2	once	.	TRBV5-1	CASSLAGGSNYGYTF	TGCGCCAGCAGCTTGGCCGGTGGCAGTAACTATGGCTACACCTTC
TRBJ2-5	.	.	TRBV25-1	CASSEIETQYF	TGTGCCAGCAGTGAAATCGAGACCCAGTACTTC
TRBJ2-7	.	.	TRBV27	CASVRGYEQYF	TGTGCCAGCGTCAGGGGCTACGAGCAGTACTTC
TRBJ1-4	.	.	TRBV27	CASSPRPRGEKLFF	TGTGCCAGCAGTCCGCGACCTAGAGGCGAAAAACTGTTTTTT
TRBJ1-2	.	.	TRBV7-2	CASSLAAGNYGYTF	TGTGCCAGCAGCCTAGCGGCAGGGAACTATGGCTACACCTTC
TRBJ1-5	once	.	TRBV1	CTSSQHPGFSNQPQHF	TGCACCAGCAGCCAACATCCGGGATTCTCCAATCAGCCCCAGCATTTT
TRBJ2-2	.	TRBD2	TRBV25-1	CASSRLAANTGELFF	TGTGCCAGCAGTAGACTAGCGGCGAACACCGGGGAGCTGTTTTTT
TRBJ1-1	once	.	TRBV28	CASSPGYTEAFF	TGTGCCAGCAGCCCCGGTTACACTGAAGCTTTCTTT
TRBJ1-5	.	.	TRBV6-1	CASSEAPHQPQHF	TGTGCCAGCAGTGAAGCCCCACATCAGCCCCAGCATTTT
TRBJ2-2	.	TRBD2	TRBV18	CASSPKGLAGGTGELFF	TGTGCCAGCTCACCGAAAGGACTAGCGGGGGGCACCGGGGAGCTGTTTTTT
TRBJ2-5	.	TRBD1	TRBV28	CASSSPSWTGKETQYF	TGTGCCAGCAGTTCTCCTTCGTGGACAGGGAAAGAGACCCAGTACTTC
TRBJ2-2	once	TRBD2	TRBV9	CASSGRGSSNTGELFF	TGTGCCAGCTCCGGGAGGGGGAGTTCGAACACCGGGGAGCTGTTTTTT
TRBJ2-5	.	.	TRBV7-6	CASTGGALRETQYF	TGTGCCAGCACTGGAGGGGCGCTTCGAGAGACCCAGTACTTC
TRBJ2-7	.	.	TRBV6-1	CASSEVPYEQYF	TGTGCCAGCAGTGAAGTCCCCTACGAGCAGTACTTC
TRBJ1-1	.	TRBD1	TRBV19	CASRPQGTTEAFF	TGTGCCAGTAGACCACAGGGGACCACTGAAGCTTTCTTT
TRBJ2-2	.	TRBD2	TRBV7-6	CASSPHPGTSTGELFF	TGTGCCAGCAGCCCCCATCCCGGGACTAGCACCGGGGAGCTGTTTTTT
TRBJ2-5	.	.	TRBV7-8	CASSFRGTKNQETQYF	TGTGCCAGCAGCTTCAGGGGTACGAAGAACCAAGAGACCCAGTACTTC
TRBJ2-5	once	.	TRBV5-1	CASSNGPAAETQYF	TGCGCCAGCAGTAACGGACCCGCGGCGGAGACCCAGTACTTC
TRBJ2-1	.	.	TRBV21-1	CAPCNEQFF	TGTGCCCCGTGCAATGAGCAGTTCTTC
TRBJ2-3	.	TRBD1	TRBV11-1	CASSVDRALLQYF	TGTGCCAGCAGCGTCGACAGGGCCCTCCTTCAGTATTTT